The 21 T cell receptor beta chains listed next were all sequenced from one sample in a study of identifying expanded T cells in peripheral blood. Some clones are missing from TCRdb's copy, which holds only in-frame ones; the method was immunoSEQ multiplex PCR. Here the sample spans roughly 82,000 clones, approximately 84% being singletons. The sample comprised blood. These receptor sequences come from a person aged 18 to 70 in good health.

This sequence joins TRBV6-5 and TRBJ2-7; no reliable D call. Per germline, CDR1 MNHEY and CDR2 SVGAGI. Trimming removed 7 bases from V and 3 bases from J, with 16 bases in between. This CDR3 region has 14 residues. This chain's CDR3 is CASTASRPHYEQYF. CDR3 DNA sequence: TGTGCCAGCACGGCGTCAAGACCCCACTACGAGCAGTACTTC.

As concerns this clone: The sample has other DNA sequences that encode this CDR3 too. V and J are TRBV9 and TRBJ2-7, with TRBD1 matching over 10 bases. Germline V gives CDR1 SGDLS, CDR2 YYNGEE. Germline trimming cut 0 bases from V and 6 bases from J; bases unmatched to any gene: 6. The CDR3 contains 15 residues. CDR3 sequence reads: CASSVGGTGVSEQYF. The CDR3 nucleotides are TGTGCCAGCAGCGTAGGAGGGACAGGGGTTTCCGAGCAGTACTTC.

The CDR3 here is CASSLETGGWNEQYF. The CDR3 DNA follows: TGTGCCAGCAGCCTCGAGACAGGGGGCTGGAACGAGCAGTACTTC. The chain recombines TRBV5-4 with TRBJ2-7; TRBD1 aligns across 10 bases. The germline V gene encodes CDR1 SGHNT and CDR2 YYREEE (reference sequence). Trimming at V came to 4 bases and at J to 5 bases, leaving 9 bases not matched to a gene. The CDR3 has 15 amino acids.

This sequence joins TRBV18 and TRBJ2-5; 7 bases fit TRBD2. CDR3 length equals 13 residues. Losses at the gene ends were 3 bases for V and 2 bases for J; bases not matched to a gene: 0. The germline CDR1 and CDR2 sequences are KGHSH and LQKENI. The CDR3 reads CASSPGGQETQYF. CDR3 coding DNA: TGTGCCAGCTCACCGGGGGGGCAAGAGACCCAGTACTTC. Full variable domain (missing parts from reference TRBV18 and TRBJ2-5): NAGVMQNPRHLVRRRGQEARLRCSPMKGHSHVYWYRQLPEEGLKFMVYLQKENIIDESGMPKERFSAEFPKEGPSILRIQQVVRGDSAAYFCASSPGGQETQYFGPGTRLLVL.

V gene TRBV4-2 combines with J gene TRBJ2-4; the match to TRBD2 covers 8 bases. V was pared by 4 bases and J by 2 bases, with 13 bases of the junction left unmatched. Looked up from germline, CDR1 is LGHNA and CDR2 is YNFKEQ. This CDR3 region has 18 residues. The CDR3 DNA is TGTGCCAGCAGCCTAGATAGTAGCGGGACGGATCCCAAAAACATTCAGTACTTC. Translation gives CASSLDSSGTDPKNIQYF.

This clone appeared once. The chain joins TRBV19 to TRBJ2-3; 8 nucleotides agree with TRBD1. J lost 2 bases, V lost 7 bases, and 8 bases had no gene match. CDR3 length: 15 residues. CDR1 is LNHDA and CDR2 is SQIVND in the germline V gene (reference sequence). CDR3 DNA: TGTGCCAGTACTGGACAGGGAATTTCCACAGATACGCAGTATTTT. This translates into CASTGQGISTDTQYF.

CDR3 DNA sequence: TGCGCCAGCAGCCCATCCTTGCGCGGAAGTCAAGAGACCCAGTACTTC. This codes for CASSPSLRGSQETQYF. V gene TRBV5-1 combines with J gene TRBJ2-5; D gene uncertain. The CDR3 sequence is 16 residues long. V was pared by 4 bases and J by 2 bases, with 18 bases between. The V gene's germline CDR1 is SGHRS and CDR2 YFSETQ.

The chain has TRBV5-1 and TRBJ2-7, with TRBD1 matching 9 bases. J was trimmed by 4 bases and V by 1 base; bases with no gene match: 3. Germline V gene lookup returns CDR1 SGHRS and CDR2 YFSETQ. The CDR3 has 14 amino acids. In DNA form, the CDR3 reads TGCGCCAGCAGCTTGACCGGACAGGGGTACGAGCAGTACTTC. Its translation is CASSLTGQGYEQYF.

Worth noting for this clone: The junction and the germline gene differ at one end; a read error may be behind it. V gene TRBV7-2 combines with J gene TRBJ2-3; 9 bases agree with TRBD2. This CDR3 comprises 13 residues. Germline V gene data show CDR1 as SGHTA and CDR2 as FQGNSA. CDR3 in DNA: TGTGCCAGCAGCTTAGACCGCGCGGGAGGGAGGGATTTT. Its protein is CASSLDRAGGRDF. Complete variable domain (other parts from reference TRBV7-2 and TRBJ2-3): GAGVSQSPSNKVTEKGKDVELRCDPISGHTALYWYRQSLGQGLEFLIYFQGNSAPDKSGLPSDRFSAERTGGSVSTLTIQRTQQEDSAVYLCASSLDRAGGRDFGPGTRLTVL.

This clone was counted a few times. This chain uses TRBV19 with TRBJ1-4; D not certain. With 1 base removed from V and 8 bases from J, the gap between germline ends came to 5 bases. CDR1 is LNHDA and CDR2 is SQIVND in the germline V gene (reference sequence). The CDR3 length is 12 residues. The DNA of the CDR3 is TGTGCCAGTAGTATAGGCCCGGAAAAACTGTTTTTT. It encodes CASSIGPEKLFF.

V gene TRBV28 combines with J gene TRBJ1-1; D gene unclear. The CDR3 runs to 13 residues. Deletions cut 5 bases from V and 0 bases from J, with 7 bases between. Per germline, CDR1 MDHEN and CDR2 SYDVKM. CDR3 amino acids: CASSPPMNTEAFF. As DNA, the CDR3 is TGTGCCAGCAGTCCTCCTATGAACACTGAAGCTTTCTTT.

V gene TRBV2 combines with J gene TRBJ2-1; 11 bases align to TRBD2. Germline V gene data show CDR1 as SNHLY and CDR2 as FYNNEI. The junction had 3 bases not matched to a gene; V was cut back by 4 bases and J by 7 bases. The length of the CDR3 is 14 residues. CDR3 DNA sequence: TGTGCCAGCAGTGTCCTAGCGGGAGGTAATGAGCAGTTCTTC. It codes for CASSVLAGGNEQFF.

V gene TRBV28 combines with J gene TRBJ2-7; 8 bases agree with TRBD1. CDR1 is MDHEN and CDR2 is SYDVKM in the germline V gene. Trimming removed 7 bases from V and 2 bases from J; junction bases left unmatched: 7. The CDR3 spans 14 residues. DNA for the CDR3: TGTGCCAGCACCCTCCGGGACAGGCCCTACGAGCAGTACTTC. Protein product: CASTLRDRPYEQYF.

V usage is TRBV6-5 and J usage is TRBJ1-1; 9 bases are shared with TRBD1. V was pared by 6 bases and J by 5 bases, with 7 bases of the junction left unmatched. Germline V gene sequence: CDR1 MNHEY, CDR2 SVGAGI. The CDR3 has 14 residues. CDR3 sequence: CASSPQGASTEAFF. The CDR3 region has the DNA TGTGCCAGCAGCCCACAGGGGGCGAGTACTGAAGCTTTCTTT.

The chain carries TRBV13 and TRBJ1-2; D perhaps matches TRBD1 (6 bases). CDR3 length equals 12 residues. Trimming removed 2 bases at V and 6 bases at J, with 7 bases between. Per the germline V gene, CDR1 is PRHDT and CDR2 is FYEKMQ (reference sequence). CDR3 DNA sequence: TGTGCCAGCAGCTTATGGACAGATGGCTACACCTTC. Translation: CASSLWTDGYTF.

This chain joins TRBV19 and TRBJ1-5, with D hard to call. Per the germline V gene, CDR1 is LNHDA and CDR2 is SQIVND (reference sequence). V was pared by 0 bases and J by 7 bases, with 7 bases between. This CDR3 contains 13 residues. The CDR3 DNA follows: TGTGCCAGTAGTATAGAGACATACCAGCCCCAGCATTTT. Its translation: CASSIETYQPQHF.

The chain couples TRBV6-5 to TRBJ1-1; D is possibly TRBD1 (6 bases). CDR3 length equals 13 residues. Germline V CDR1 and CDR2: MNHEY, SVGAGI. Trimming pared 5 bases from V and 3 bases from J, leaving 10 bases between. The CDR3 is CASSGTTHTEAFF. The CDR3 DNA reads as TGTGCCAGCAGTGGGACAACCCACACTGAAGCTTTCTTT.

The rearrangement uses TRBV11-2 and TRBJ2-1; 7 bases fit TRBD2. The trim removed 4 bases at V and 6 bases at J, leaving 0 bases unmatched. Germline loops: CDR1 SGHAT, CDR2 FQNNGV. The CDR3 extends over 12 amino acids. The CDR3 bases are TGTGCCAGCAGCTCGGGAGGCAATGAGCAGTTCTTC. Amino acid sequence: CASSSGGNEQFF.

The V call is TRBV7-2, the J call TRBJ1-4; D is unclear. Per the germline V gene, CDR1 is SGHTA and CDR2 is FQGNSA. Trimming left V 1 base short and J 5 bases short, with 2 bases between. There are 12 residues in the CDR3. The CDR3 loop is CASSLGNEKLFF. The DNA for the CDR3 is TGTGCCAGCAGCTTAGGGAATGAAAAACTGTTTTTT.

The J gene is TRBJ2-1, the V gene TRBV28; 7 bases match TRBD2. Germline V gene lookup returns CDR1 MDHEN and CDR2 SYDVKM. This CDR3 is built from 14 residues. Trimming at V came to 5 bases and at J to 5 bases, leaving 6 bases not matched to a gene. The CDR3 loop is CASSNRDYNNEQFF. The CDR3 nucleotides are TGTGCCAGCAGTAACCGGGACTACAACAATGAGCAGTTCTTC.

The chain joins TRBV27 to TRBJ2-7, with 10 bases lining up with TRBD1. The CDR3 extends over 14 amino acids. V dropped 6 bases and J dropped 2; count of bases not matched to a gene: 4. Germline V gene sequence: CDR1 MNHEY, CDR2 SMNVEV (reference sequence). The CDR3 DNA sequence: TGTGCCAGCAGCACCGGGACAGGGGCCTACGAGCAGTACTTC. This sequence encodes CASSTGTGAYEQYF.